This TCR beta chain is drawn from a study of T and B cells in COVID-19 patients. Findings and limits, study-wide: Clonality of TRB repertoires was high in active COVID-19; recovery brought above-healthy diversity and richness. No sequencing was yet done of CD4+, regulatory or CD8+ subsets, or of SARS-CoV-2-responsive or tetramer+ sorted cells.

Trimming stripped 6 bases from V and 1 base from J, with 13 bases between. Germline assignment: CDR1 MNHEY and CDR2 SMNVEV (reference sequence). CDR3 size: 15 residues. Multiplex PCR with BIOMED2 TRB-A/B primer pools amplified TRB rearrangements. TCRdb fed the multiplex PCR reads into MiXCR, producing one record per CDR3 protein. The repertoire includes approximately 11,000 distinct CDR3 sequences, approximately 31% of them detected once, and 28% sits in the top ten. This clonotype was observed many times. Its antigen is as yet unknown. Each TRB amplification used about 220-500 ng of genomic DNA from blood.

The receptor was derived from a human donor who had recovered from COVID-19. The chain links TRBV27 to TRBJ1-5; TRBD1 is a possible D gene (6 bases). Source material: blood. The DNA for the CDR3 is TGTGCCAGCAGCAAGCACAGGGTGAGCAATCAGCCCCAGCATTTT. Translated, it gives CASSKHRVSNQPQHF.